The 30 T cell receptor beta chains below were found in one sample sequenced in a study of identical twins. TCRdb independently ran MiXCR on the 5' RACE reads; one entry per CDR3 protein. The profile shows approximately 220,000 distinct CDR3 sequences, around 8% of them singletons. The same sample was also studied in work on yellow fever vaccine responses in identical twins.

The sample taken for sequencing was memory (CD45RO+) T cells sorted from blood. Receptors originate from a woman under 30 in good health.

The chain carries TRBV2 and TRBJ2-1; 7 nucleotides line up with TRBD1. Germline V gene lookup returns CDR1 SNHLY and CDR2 FYNNEI. V was pared by 6 bases and J by 12 bases, with 11 bases of the junction left unmatched. The CDR3 sequence is 13 residues long. The CDR3, as DNA: TGTGCCAGCAGGGCAGGGACAGTGCACGCGCAGTTCTTC. Its translation is CASRAGTVHAQFF.

This chain connects TRBV6-4 to TRBJ2-1; perhaps D is TRBD1 or TRBD2 (6 bases each). V was cut by 3 bases and J by 2 bases, with 11 bases left in between. There are 15 residues in the CDR3. The germline gives CDR1 MRHNA, CDR2 SNTAGT. The CDR3 loop is CASSDRGDTYNEQFF. The CDR3 nucleotides are TGTGCCAGCAGTGATAGGGGGGACACCTACAATGAGCAGTTCTTC.

There are many counts of this clonotype. This rearrangement joins TRBV5-6 to TRBJ2-7; TRBD1 agrees at 9 bases. Germline V lookup: CDR1 SGHDT, CDR2 YYEEEE. This CDR3 is 15 amino acids long. Trimming took 2 bases from V and 1 from J; bases not matched to a gene: 4. CDR3: CASSFRTGVSYEQYF. The CDR3 DNA follows: TGTGCCAGCAGCTTCCGGACAGGGGTGTCCTACGAGCAGTACTTC.

The chain has TRBV6-1 and TRBJ2-2, with D maybe TRBD1 (5 bases). This CDR3 spans 16 amino acids. V dropped 4 bases and J dropped 0 bases, with 12 bases sitting between them. Germline CDR1 reads MNHNS; CDR2 reads SASEGT. Here the CDR3 DNA reads TGTGCCAGCAGTGGTCACAGGATTGCGAACACCGGGGAGCTGTTTTTT. Protein sequence: CASSGHRIANTGELFF.

The chain joins TRBV3-1 to TRBJ1-2, with 7 nucleotides matching TRBD1. V lost 1 base, J lost 2 bases, and 4 bases stayed unmatched. The CDR3 loop spans 15 amino acids. Germline lookup yields CDR1 LGHDT and CDR2 YNNKEL (reference sequence). The CDR3 reads CASSQGLGQNYGYTF. As DNA, the CDR3 is TGTGCCAGCAGCCAAGGTTTGGGACAGAACTATGGCTACACCTTC. Full variable domain (missing parts from reference TRBV3-1 and TRBJ1-2): DTAVSQTPKYLVTQMGNDKSIKCEQNLGHDTMYWYKQDSKKFLKIMFSYNNKELIINETVPNRFSPKSPDKAHLNLHINSLELGDSAVYFCASSQGLGQNYGYTFGSGTRLTVV.

This clonotype showed up just a few times. The chain combines TRBV3-1 with TRBJ1-4, with D possibly being TRBD1 (6 bases). This CDR3 contains 14 residues. V dropped 4 bases and J dropped 4 bases, with 10 bases sitting between them. Per the germline V gene, CDR1 is LGHDT and CDR2 is YNNKEL (reference sequence). The chain's CDR3 is CASSLKGDNEKLFF. CDR3 nucleotide sequence: TGTGCCAGCAGCCTCAAGGGGGATAATGAAAAACTGTTTTTT. Using reference TRBV3-1 and TRBJ1-4 for the parts outside the CDR3, the full variable domain is DTAVSQTPKYLVTQMGNDKSIKCEQNLGHDTMYWYKQDSKKFLKIMFSYNNKELIINETVPNRFSPKSPDKAHLNLHINSLELGDSAVYFCASSLKGDNEKLFFGSGTQLSVL.

The chain carries TRBV6-5 and TRBJ1-5; a weak D match, TRBD1 (5 bases). V lost 2 bases, J lost 5 bases, and 10 bases lay in between. Looked up from germline, CDR1 is MNHEY and CDR2 is SVGAGI. This CDR3 region has 14 residues. The CDR3 DNA reads as TGTGCCAGCAGTTACCGGCAGGGTGATCAGCCCCAGCATTTT. Protein: CASSYRQGDQPQHF.

This clonotype was seen ten or more times. CDR3 DNA: TGTGCCAGCAGCGGGGGAGAGACCCAGTACTTC. Its translation is CASSGGETQYF. This chain joins TRBV3-1 and TRBJ2-5; D may be TRBD1 or TRBD2 (5 bases each). V lost 5 bases to trimming and J lost 4 bases, with 5 bases between them. CDR3 size: 11 residues. Germline CDR1 and CDR2: LGHDT and YNNKEL (reference sequence).

This clonotype has ten or more counts. The rearrangement links TRBV4-1 to TRBJ2-7; the match to TRBD2 covers 12 bases. The CDR3 sequence is 24 residues long. Looked up from germline, CDR1 is MGHRA and CDR2 is YSYEKL. Unmatched junction bases numbered 31, after V lost 2 bases and J lost 5 bases. The CDR3 nucleotides are TGCGCCAGCAGCCAAACTCCGGGACTAGCGGGCGAAACGCTCCTTCTCCCGGGCAGCCACGAGCAGTACTTC. It encodes CASSQTPGLAGETLLLPGSHEQYF.

This sequence joins TRBV5-1 and TRBJ1-1; D not resolved. Germline-derived CDR1 and CDR2 are SGHRS and YFSETQ. V shed 4 bases and J shed 0 bases, with 25 bases lying between them. The length of the CDR3 is 19 residues. The CDR3 reads CASSPFRALQRNMNTEAFF. The CDR3 region has the DNA TGCGCCAGCAGCCCGTTTCGGGCGCTGCAACGTAACATGAACACTGAAGCTTTCTTT.

The sample holds many counts of this clonotype. CDR3 DNA: TGTGCCAGCAGCTTACCCCGACTAGAGCAGTACTTC. It specifies CASSLPRLEQYF. The chain employs TRBV7-2 and TRBJ2-7; perhaps TRBD2 as D (5 bases). The CDR3 runs 12 residues. V gave up 2 bases and J gave up 7 bases, with 9 bases separating them. CDR1 is SGHTA, CDR2 FQGNSA, per germline.

This clonotype was detected only once. A read error may explain this, as a much larger clone is one base away. The chain links TRBV9 to TRBJ2-1; 9 bases line up with TRBD2. The CDR3 extends over 14 amino acids. CDR1 SGDLS and CDR2 YYNGEE come from the germline V gene. The CDR3: CTSSTGLARNEQFF. CDR3 coding DNA: TGTACCAGCAGCACCGGACTAGCGCGGAATGAGCAGTTCTTC.

This chain connects TRBV2 to TRBJ2-7, with D perhaps given as TRBD1 or TRBD2 (5 bases each). Germline V gives CDR1 SNHLY, CDR2 FYNNEI. Trimming shortened V by 0 bases and J by 2 bases, and 14 bases separated the two germline ends. The CDR3 sequence is 16 residues long. The CDR3 bases are TGTGCCAGCAGTGAAGCGAGGGGACCTACCACCTACGAGCAGTACTTC. This sequence encodes CASSEARGPTTYEQYF.

This clonotype has just a few counts. This chain links TRBV5-1 with TRBJ2-1, with D possibly TRBD2 on 5 matching bases. Germline CDR1 is SGHRS and CDR2 is YFSETQ. The CDR3 loop spans 13 amino acids. V was clipped by 6 bases and J by 11 bases, with 18 bases between them. For the CDR3, the DNA is TGCGCCAGCAAGCTTCTCGAGGGCACAAAGCAGTTCTTC. Amino acid sequence: CASKLLEGTKQFF.

Only a few counts were recorded for this clonotype. The rearrangement uses TRBV5-1 and TRBJ2-1, with 11 bases fitting TRBD1. Germline V gene lookup returns CDR1 SGHRS and CDR2 YFSETQ. The CDR3 has 17 amino acids. The V segment lost 4 bases and the J segment 1 base; nucleotides outside the gene matches: 7. In nucleotides, the CDR3 is TGCGCCAGCAGCAGACGGACAGGGGGCTTATCCTACAATGAGCAGTTCTTC. It encodes CASSRRTGGLSYNEQFF.

The table lists this clonotype with a few counts. The chain couples TRBV10-3 to TRBJ2-3; TRBD1 aligns across 8 bases. This CDR3 spans 15 amino acids. CDR1 is ENHRY, CDR2 SYGVKD, per germline. Germline trimming cut 4 bases from V and 9 bases from J; bases unmatched to any gene: 12. CDR3 sequence (DNA): TGTGCCATCAGTGCGGGCCAGGGGGCAGTAAGGACGCAGTATTTT. Its translation: CAISAGQGAVRTQYF.

The V and J genes are TRBV4-3 and TRBJ1-6; 8 bases agree with TRBD1. Germline CDR1 is LGHNA and CDR2 is YSLEER. The CDR3 contains 16 residues. The junction had 2 bases not matched to a gene; V was cut back by 1 base and J by 3 bases. The CDR3, as DNA: TGCGCCAGCAGCCAAGCCGGACAGGGCTATAATTCACCCCTCCACTTT. It is translated as CASSQAGQGYNSPLHF.

The table lists this clonotype with a few counts. The rearrangement links TRBV5-1 to TRBJ2-5; D possibly corresponds to TRBD1 (6 bases). V gave up 4 bases and J gave up 0 bases, with 10 bases separating them. Germline values: CDR1 SGHRS, CDR2 YFSETQ. The CDR3 is made up of 14 amino acids. The CDR3 bases are TGCGCCAGCAGCATAGGACAGTACCAAGAGACCCAGTACTTC. This codes for CASSIGQYQETQYF.

V gene TRBV6-4 combines with J gene TRBJ2-6; possible D gene TRBD2, 5 bases. The CDR3 spans 15 residues. V lost 2 bases to trimming and J lost 0 bases, with 5 bases between them. Germline-derived CDR1 and CDR2 are MRHNA and SNTAGT. DNA of the CDR3: TGTGCCAGCAGTGACACTAGCTCTGGGGCCAACGTCCTGACTTTC. Protein product: CASSDTSSGANVLTF.

Turning to this clonotype: The germline gene is not matched at one end of the junction; a read error may be the cause. In DNA, the CDR3 is TGTGCCAGCAGTCTATCCTCCGGGACTAGCAGCGAGATCCAGTACTTC. Translated, it gives CASSLSSGTSSEIQYF. This sequence joins TRBV27 and TRBJ2-5; 9 bases match TRBD2. The CDR3 spans 16 residues. CDR1 and CDR2 from the germline V gene are MNHEY and SMNVEV (reference sequence).

Many counts were recorded for this clonotype. CDR3 sequence (DNA): TGTGCCAGCAGCCAAGATGGCAGCCAGCAGTTCTTC. Residues: CASSQDGSQQFF. The chain uses TRBV4-2 and TRBJ2-1, with D unresolved. The germline V gene encodes CDR1 LGHNA and CDR2 YNFKEQ. The CDR3 has 12 residues. V shed 0 bases and J shed 11 bases, with 8 bases lying between them.

This clonotype was detected many times. V is TRBV7-6 and J is TRBJ2-3; the match to TRBD1 covers 7 bases. Per the germline V gene, CDR1 is SGHVS and CDR2 is FNYEAQ. CDR3 length: 15 residues. Trimming removed 5 bases from V and 6 bases from J; junction bases left unmatched: 11. CDR3 DNA: TGTGCCAGCAGCGCCAACAGGGGCTGGCGGGATACGCAGTATTTT. Translating it yields CASSANRGWRDTQYF.

The chain joins TRBV20-1 to TRBJ2-7, with 8 bases fitting TRBD1. The germline CDR1 and CDR2 sequences are DFQATT and SNEGSKA (reference sequence). The CDR3 is 15 amino acids. V dropped 3 bases and J dropped 4; count of bases not matched to a gene: 11. The DNA for the CDR3 is TGCAGTGCTAGGGTAGACAGGGGACCCGATTACGAGCAGTACTTC. This translates into CSARVDRGPDYEQYF.

At least ten counts were recorded for this clonotype. The gene calls are TRBV7-3 and TRBJ2-7, with D tentatively TRBD1 (5 bases). Germline-derived CDR1 and CDR2 are SGHTA and FQGTGA. The V and J ends lost 4 bases and 4 bases respectively, with 11 bases between them. This CDR3 region has 13 residues. CDR3 sequence: CASSSRVSYEQYF. The CDR3 DNA is TGTGCCAGCAGCTCCAGGGTCTCGTACGAGCAGTACTTC.

V and J are TRBV3-1 and TRBJ1-6; D is possibly TRBD1 (6 bases). The V end lost 1 base, the J end lost 3 bases, and 10 bases lay between the germline ends. The CDR3 spans 16 residues. From germline, CDR1 is LGHDT and CDR2 YNNKEL (reference sequence). The CDR3 coding sequence is TGTGCCAGCAGCCAAGCCCGGGACAACTATAATTCACCCCTCCACTTT. As protein: CASSQARDNYNSPLHF. The full variable domain, in which reference TRBV3-1 and TRBJ1-6 provide the parts outside the CDR3, is DTAVSQTPKYLVTQMGNDKSIKCEQNLGHDTMYWYKQDSKKFLKIMFSYNNKELIINETVPNRFSPKSPDKAHLNLHINSLELGDSAVYFCASSQARDNYNSPLHFGNGTRLTVT.

The chain carries TRBV5-1 and TRBJ1-3, with 9 bases fitting TRBD1. Germline V CDR1 and CDR2: SGHRS, YFSETQ. The junction had 7 bases not matched to a gene; V was cut back by 5 bases and J by 4 bases. This CDR3 region has 15 residues. The CDR3 sequence: CASSPQGAEGNTIYF. The CDR3 DNA reads as TGCGCCAGCAGTCCACAGGGGGCCGAAGGAAACACCATATATTTT. The entire variable domain, with the rest obtained from reference TRBV5-1 and TRBJ1-3, is as follows: KAGVTQTPRYLIKTRGQQVTLSCSPISGHRSVSWYQQTPGQGLQFLFEYFSETQRNKGNFPGRFSGRQFSNSRSEMNVSTLELGDSALYLCASSPQGAEGNTIYFGEGSWLTVV.

The chain has TRBV5-1 and TRBJ1-1, with unresolved D. V lost 0 bases to trimming and J lost 0 bases, with 6 bases between them. The germline V gene encodes CDR1 SGHRS and CDR2 YFSETQ. This CDR3 is built from 14 residues. This CDR3 is CASSLATVNTEAFF. The CDR3 DNA reads TGCGCCAGCAGCTTGGCGACGGTGAACACTGAAGCTTTCTTT.

This clonotype has just a few counts. The junction shows a germline mismatch at one end, possibly a read error. In DNA form, the CDR3 reads TGTGCTAGCAGTCCAGAGGCTAGCGGGATGAGCTCCTACGAGCAGTACTTC. This encodes CASSPEASGMSSYEQYF. V gene TRBV7-7 combines with J gene TRBJ2-7; TRBD2 aligns across 9 bases. Per the germline V gene, CDR1 is SSHAT and CDR2 is FNYEAQ (reference sequence). This CDR3 is 17 amino acids long.

This chain uses TRBV18 with TRBJ2-3; a weak D match, TRBD1 (5 bases). The CDR3 covers 11 residues. V gave up 8 bases and J gave up 14 bases, with 17 bases separating them. Per germline, CDR1 KGHSH and CDR2 LQKENI. CDR3 amino acids: CASGSADSTYF. The CDR3 bases are TGTGCCAGCGGATCCGCCGACAGCACGTATTTT. The variable domain in full, with the rest retrieved from reference TRBV18 and TRBJ2-3, is NAGVMQNPRHLVRRRGQEARLRCSPMKGHSHVYWYRQLPEEGLKFMVYLQKENIIDESGMPKERFSAEFPKEGPSILRIQQVVRGDSAAYFCASGSADSTYFGPGTRLTVL.

Ten or more counts support this clonotype. This sequence joins TRBV4-3 and TRBJ2-3; 7 bases match TRBD2. The germline CDR1 and CDR2 sequences are LGHNA and YSLEER. The CDR3 loop spans 16 amino acids. The junction had 7 bases not matched to a gene; V was cut back by 0 bases and J by 4 bases. The CDR3 here is CASSQDGAGASDTQYF. CDR3 nucleotides: TGCGCCAGCAGCCAAGATGGGGCGGGAGCCTCAGATACGCAGTATTTT.